A single sample gave rise to the 21 T cell receptor beta chains below, sequenced in a study of T cell repertoires in cytomegalovirus infection. TCRdb re-called the reads with MiXCR, one entry per CDR3 protein. This repertoire shows about 740,000 distinct CDR3 sequences, 35% to 40% found once; its top ten account for around 3%. The sample was PBMCs. These receptors were collected from a human donor in good health (CMV status not recorded). Some clones in this sample may be carry-over from other donors' samples.

The chain combines TRBV28 with TRBJ2-7, with D possibly being TRBD2 (6 bases). V lost 8 bases and J 0 bases, leaving 14 bases between the germline ends. Germline V gene data show CDR1 as MDHEN and CDR2 as SYDVKM. The CDR3 consists of 14 residues. The CDR3 DNA is TGTGCCAGCGCTTCGGGGGTGAGCTCCTACGAGCAGTACTTC. This sequence encodes CASASGVSSYEQYF.

This clonotype was recorded a few times. This chain joins TRBV4-1 and TRBJ1-2; unclear D gene. V lost 1 base and J lost 4, with 16 bases in between. The CDR3 is 16 amino acids. CDR1 and CDR2 from the germline V gene are MGHRA and YSYEKL. As DNA, the CDR3 is TGCGCCAGCAGCCAAGCGTCTACGACACCGCGCTATGGCTACACCTTC. Amino acids: CASSQASTTPRYGYTF.

The chain joins TRBV28 to TRBJ2-4; the D gene is possibly TRBD1 (5 bases). V was cut by 7 bases and J by 6 bases, with 19 bases left in between. Looked up from germline, CDR1 is MDHEN and CDR2 is SYDVKM. CDR3 size: 15 residues. The CDR3 reads CASTPNPPQGNIQYF. The CDR3 DNA reads as TGTGCCAGCACCCCTAATCCCCCCCAGGGAAACATTCAGTACTTC. Combining the CDR3 with reference TRBV28 and TRBJ2-4 gives the whole variable domain DVKVTQSSRYLVKRTGEKVFLECVQDMDHENMFWYRQDPGLGLRLIYFSYDVKMKEKGDIPEGYSVSREKKERFSLILESASTNQTSMYLCASTPNPPQGNIQYFGAGTRLSVL.

This clonotype was seen ten or more times. J is TRBJ2-7 and V is TRBV7-9; tentatively, D is TRBD2 (7 bases). Trimming took 4 bases from V and 3 from J, leaving 22 bases between them. Germline V gene sequence: CDR1 SEHNR, CDR2 FQNEAQ (reference sequence). This CDR3 has 17 amino acids. As DNA, the CDR3 is TGTGCCAGCAGCTCCCGGGGGGCTAGCGGAGGGGTCTACGAGCAGTACTTC. Amino acids: CASSSRGASGGVYEQYF.

This clonotype was counted between two and nine times. The gene calls are TRBV7-2 and TRBJ2-3, with 9 positions matching TRBD1. V dropped 0 bases and J dropped 4; count of bases not matched to a gene: 14. This CDR3 contains 19 residues. Germline V gene data show CDR1 as SGHTA and CDR2 as FQGNSA. The CDR3 DNA reads as TGTGCCAGCAGCTTAGCGTGGGGGTACAGGGGGCGGACCCCAGATACGCAGTATTTT. This translates into CASSLAWGYRGRTPDTQYF. Complete variable domain (other parts from reference TRBV7-2 and TRBJ2-3): GAGVSQSPSNKVTEKGKDVELRCDPISGHTALYWYRQSLGQGLEFLIYFQGNSAPDKSGLPSDRFSAERTGGSVSTLTIQRTQQEDSAVYLCASSLAWGYRGRTPDTQYFGPGTRLTVL.

V gene TRBV29-1 combines with J gene TRBJ2-4; 8 bases match TRBD1. Germline V gives CDR1 SQVTM, CDR2 ANQGSEA. The CDR3 length is 14 residues. J lost 0 bases, V lost 7 bases, and 5 bases had no gene match. CDR3 amino acids: CSAHRGIAKNIQYF. Here the CDR3 DNA reads TGCAGCGCCCACAGGGGGATAGCCAAAAACATTCAGTACTTC.

The chain combines TRBV19 with TRBJ1-6; maybe TRBD1 (5 bases). V was shortened by 10 bases and J by 2 bases, with 9 bases between the two germline ends. CDR1 is LNHDA and CDR2 is SQIVND in the germline V gene (reference sequence). This CDR3 has 13 residues. The DNA for the CDR3 is TGTGCCACCCAGGACACCTATAATTCACCCCTCCACTTT. Its protein product is CATQDTYNSPLHF.

This clonotype appeared a single time. The V and J genes are TRBV7-6 and TRBJ2-1, with 13 nucleotides matching TRBD2. Germline V gene lookup returns CDR1 SGHVS and CDR2 FNYEAQ. The junction had 9 bases not matched to a gene; V was cut back by 0 bases and J by 4 bases. The CDR3 spans 19 residues. This chain's CDR3 is CASSLASQGLAGIYNEQFF. The CDR3 DNA is TGTGCCAGCAGCTTAGCAAGTCAGGGACTAGCGGGGATATACAATGAGCAGTTCTTC.

This clonotype was found a few times. V usage is TRBV6-1 and J usage is TRBJ2-4; D not certain. Trimming took 6 bases from V and 0 from J, leaving 9 bases between them. The CDR3 is made up of 14 amino acids. Germline CDR1 reads MNHNS; CDR2 reads SASEGT. Here the CDR3 reads CASRASRAKNIQYF. In DNA, the CDR3 is TGTGCCAGCAGGGCCTCTCGAGCCAAAAACATTCAGTACTTC.

The chain is built from TRBV25-1 and TRBJ2-1; 14 bases agree with TRBD2. The CDR3 is 18 amino acids. The V segment lost 5 bases and the J segment 6 bases; nucleotides outside the gene matches: 12. Germline V gives CDR1 MGHDK, CDR2 SYGVNS. In DNA form, the CDR3 reads TGTGCCAGCAGTTCTCAGGGGACTAGCGGGAGCGGGGGCAATGAGCAGTTCTTC. Its protein is CASSSQGTSGSGGNEQFF.

This clonotype has at least ten counts. The chain is built from TRBV28 and TRBJ2-3; D remains ambiguous. V lost 4 bases to trimming and J lost 2 bases, with 19 bases between them. This CDR3 is built from 17 residues. Germline loops: CDR1 MDHEN, CDR2 SYDVKM. This CDR3 reads CASSYTSPRVHTDTQYF. The CDR3 DNA reads as TGTGCCAGCAGTTACACCTCCCCAAGGGTCCACACAGATACGCAGTATTTT.

The chain carries TRBV2 and TRBJ1-4; D remains unclear. The CDR3 runs 13 residues. V lost 7 bases and J 7 bases, leaving 13 bases between the germline ends. The V gene's germline CDR1 is SNHLY and CDR2 FYNNEI. CDR3 protein: CASIQERSEKLFF. Written as DNA, the CDR3 is TGTGCCAGCATTCAGGAGCGGTCTGAAAAACTGTTTTTT.

The chain couples TRBV19 to TRBJ1-1; D is undetermined. Germline V gene lookup returns CDR1 LNHDA and CDR2 SQIVND (reference sequence). The V end was cut by 6 bases, the J end by 2 bases, with 19 bases between. This CDR3 spans 16 amino acids. This CDR3 reads CASSSPLVGSNTEAFF. CDR3 in DNA: TGTGCCAGTAGCTCACCTTTGGTGGGCTCCAACACTGAAGCTTTCTTT.

V gene TRBV19 combines with J gene TRBJ1-2; D call uncertain. Trimming took 3 bases from V and 4 from J, leaving 15 bases between them. The CDR3 extends over 15 amino acids. Germline assignment: CDR1 LNHDA and CDR2 SQIVND (reference sequence). CDR3 DNA sequence: TGTGCCAGTAGTATGATCTGGGATCCGAGCTATGGCTACACCTTC. Protein product: CASSMIWDPSYGYTF.

This clonotype was observed a handful of times. The chain employs TRBV19 and TRBJ2-2; no reliable D call. The CDR3 sequence is 17 residues long. Germline V gene lookup returns CDR1 LNHDA and CDR2 SQIVND (reference sequence). Trimming removed 5 bases at V and 1 base at J, with 17 bases between. CDR3 residues: CASSYPRGVLNTGELFF. The CDR3 DNA sequence: TGTGCCAGTAGTTACCCGCGTGGAGTCCTGAACACCGGGGAGCTGTTTTTT. Variable domain in full (rest from reference TRBV19 and TRBJ2-2): DGGITQSPKYLFRKEGQNVTLSCEQNLNHDAMYWYRQDPGQGLRLIYYSQIVNDFQKGDIAEGYSVSREKKESFPLTVTSAQKNPTAFYLCASSYPRGVLNTGELFFGEGSRLTVL.

The V call is TRBV29-1, the J call TRBJ2-7; D may be TRBD1 or TRBD2 (5 bases each). Per germline, CDR1 SQVTM and CDR2 ANQGSEA. V gave up 4 bases and J gave up 3 bases, with 10 bases separating them. This CDR3 is built from 12 residues. The CDR3: CSVGDGGYEQYF. The CDR3 DNA sequence: TGCAGCGTTGGGGACGGCGGCTACGAGCAGTACTTC.

This clonotype came up a few times. The chain carries TRBV7-6 and TRBJ1-1; TRBD1 agrees at 7 bases. Germline V gene lookup returns CDR1 SGHVS and CDR2 FNYEAQ. V lost 6 bases to trimming and J lost 4 bases; unmatched junction nucleotides: 11. The CDR3 totals 15 residues. CDR3 sequence (DNA): TGTGCCAGCAGTTTTGAACTACAGGGGAGCACTGAAGCTTTCTTT. Residues: CASSFELQGSTEAFF.

The V gene is TRBV28, the J gene TRBJ1-2, with no clear D. There are 13 residues in the CDR3. The germline gives CDR1 MDHEN, CDR2 SYDVKM. V was clipped by 2 bases and J by 7 bases, with 11 bases between them. In DNA, the CDR3 is TGTGCCAGCAGTTTAATTGCGAAAGTTGGCTACACCTTC. Translation gives CASSLIAKVGYTF.

The chain has TRBV25-1 and TRBJ2-5; D is unclear. The germline V and J ends were trimmed by 3 bases and 5 bases, with 10 bases remaining between them. The CDR3 sequence is 13 residues long. The V gene's germline CDR1 is MGHDK and CDR2 SYGVNS. CDR3 sequence (DNA): TGTGCCAGCAGTGAGGGGAATGGGGAGACCCAGTACTTC. This sequence encodes CASSEGNGETQYF. Using reference TRBV25-1 and TRBJ2-5 for the parts outside the CDR3, the full variable domain is EADIYQTPRYLVIGTGKKITLECSQTMGHDKMYWYQQDPGMELHLIHYSYGVNSTEKGDLSSESTVSRIRTEHFPLTLESARPSHTSQYLCASSEGNGETQYFGPGTRLLVL.

The rearrangement uses TRBV11-3 and TRBJ2-3; possibly TRBD2 for D (7 bases). The germline V gene has CDR1 SGHNT and CDR2 YENEEA. The V end was cut by 2 bases, the J end by 6 bases, with 12 bases between. The CDR3 sequence is 14 residues long. DNA for the CDR3: TGTGCCAGCAGCTTATCCAGGGGAGGGGATACGCAGTATTTT. It specifies CASSLSRGGDTQYF.

The rearrangement links TRBV11-2 to TRBJ2-2; D gene ambiguous. Trimming took off 6 bases at V and 6 bases at J, with 17 bases between the two ends. The CDR3 extends over 15 amino acids. CDR1 is SGHAT and CDR2 is FQNNGV in the germline V gene. The CDR3 here is CASRLDIAQAGELFF. CDR3 nucleotide sequence: TGTGCCAGCAGACTCGACATCGCCCAAGCCGGGGAGCTGTTTTTT.